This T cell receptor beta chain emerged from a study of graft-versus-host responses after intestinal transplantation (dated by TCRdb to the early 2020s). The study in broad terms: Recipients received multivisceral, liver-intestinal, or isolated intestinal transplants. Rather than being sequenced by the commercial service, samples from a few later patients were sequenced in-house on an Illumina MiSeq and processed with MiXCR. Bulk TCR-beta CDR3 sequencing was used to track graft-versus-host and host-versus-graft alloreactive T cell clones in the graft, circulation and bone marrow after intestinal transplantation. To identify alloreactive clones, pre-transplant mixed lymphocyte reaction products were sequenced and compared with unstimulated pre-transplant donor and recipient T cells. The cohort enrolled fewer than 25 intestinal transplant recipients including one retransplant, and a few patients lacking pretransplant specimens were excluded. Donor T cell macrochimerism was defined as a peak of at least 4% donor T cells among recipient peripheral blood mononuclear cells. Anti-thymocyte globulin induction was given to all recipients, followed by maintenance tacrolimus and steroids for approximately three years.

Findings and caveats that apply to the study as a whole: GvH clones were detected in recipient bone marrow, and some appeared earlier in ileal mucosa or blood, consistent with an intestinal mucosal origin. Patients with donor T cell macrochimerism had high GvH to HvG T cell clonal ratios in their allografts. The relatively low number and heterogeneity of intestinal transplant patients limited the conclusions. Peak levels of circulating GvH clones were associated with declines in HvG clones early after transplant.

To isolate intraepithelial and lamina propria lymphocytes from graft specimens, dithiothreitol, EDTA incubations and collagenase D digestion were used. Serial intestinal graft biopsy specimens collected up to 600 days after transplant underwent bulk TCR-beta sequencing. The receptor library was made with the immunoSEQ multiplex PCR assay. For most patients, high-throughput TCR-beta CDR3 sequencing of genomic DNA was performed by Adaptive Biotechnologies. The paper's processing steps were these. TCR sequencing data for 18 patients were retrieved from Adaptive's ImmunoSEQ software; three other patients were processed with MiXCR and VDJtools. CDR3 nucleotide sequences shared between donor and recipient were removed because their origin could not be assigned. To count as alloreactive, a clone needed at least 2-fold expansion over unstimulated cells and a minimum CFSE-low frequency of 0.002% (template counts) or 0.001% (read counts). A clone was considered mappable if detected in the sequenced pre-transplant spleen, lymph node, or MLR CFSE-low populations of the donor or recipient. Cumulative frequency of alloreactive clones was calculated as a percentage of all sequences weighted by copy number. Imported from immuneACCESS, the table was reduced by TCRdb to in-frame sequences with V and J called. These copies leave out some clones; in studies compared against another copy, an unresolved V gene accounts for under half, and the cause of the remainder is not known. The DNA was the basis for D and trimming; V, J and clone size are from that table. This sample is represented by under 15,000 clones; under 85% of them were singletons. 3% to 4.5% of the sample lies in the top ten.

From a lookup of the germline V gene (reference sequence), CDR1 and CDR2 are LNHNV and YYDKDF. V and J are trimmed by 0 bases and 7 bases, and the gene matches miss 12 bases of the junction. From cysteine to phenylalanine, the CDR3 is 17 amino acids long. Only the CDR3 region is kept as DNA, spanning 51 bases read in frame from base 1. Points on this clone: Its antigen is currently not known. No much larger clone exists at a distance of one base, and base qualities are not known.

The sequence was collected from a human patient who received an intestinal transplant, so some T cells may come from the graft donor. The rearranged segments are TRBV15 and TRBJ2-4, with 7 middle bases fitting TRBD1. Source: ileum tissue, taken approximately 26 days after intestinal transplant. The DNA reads TGTGCCACCAGCAGAGAGGCCTTGACAGGGCCGAGGAACATTCAGTACTTC. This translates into CATSREALTGPRNIQYF. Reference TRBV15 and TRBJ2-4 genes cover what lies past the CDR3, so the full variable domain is DAMVIQNPRYQVTQFGKPVTLSCSQTLNHNVMYWYQQKSSQAPKLLFHYYDKDFNNEADTPDNFQSRRPNTSFCFLDIRSPGLGDTAMYLCATSREALTGPRNIQYFGAGTRLSVL.